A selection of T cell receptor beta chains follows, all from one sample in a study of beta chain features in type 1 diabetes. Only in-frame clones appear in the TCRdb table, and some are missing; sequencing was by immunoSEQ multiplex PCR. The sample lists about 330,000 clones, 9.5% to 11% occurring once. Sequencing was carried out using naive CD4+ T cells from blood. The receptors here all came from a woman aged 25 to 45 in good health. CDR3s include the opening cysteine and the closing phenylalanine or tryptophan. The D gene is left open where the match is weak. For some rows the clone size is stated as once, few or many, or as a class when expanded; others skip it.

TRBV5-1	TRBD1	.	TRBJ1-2	CASSLVGTGDGYTF	TGCGCCAGCAGCTTGGTGGGGACAGGGGACGGCTACACCTTC
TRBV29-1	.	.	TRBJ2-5	CSARPDYQETQYF	TGCAGCGCCCGGCCGGACTACCAAGAGACCCAGTACTTC
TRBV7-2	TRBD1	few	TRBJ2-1	CASSRSGQGADEQFF	TGTGCCAGCAGCCGATCGGGACAGGGGGCCGATGAGCAGTTCTTC
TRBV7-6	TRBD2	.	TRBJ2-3	CASSQGLGHTDTQYF	TGTGCCAGCAGCCAAGGACTAGGACACACAGATACGCAGTATTTT
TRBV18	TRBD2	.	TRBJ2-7	CASSPTWRLASYEQYF	TGTGCCAGCTCACCAACCTGGAGACTAGCATCGTACGAGCAGTACTTC
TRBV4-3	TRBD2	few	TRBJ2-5	CASSQEWAGRAEETQYF	TGCGCCAGCAGCCAAGAGTGGGCGGGGAGGGCGGAAGAGACCCAGTACTTC
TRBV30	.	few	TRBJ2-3	CAWSVTGVGTDTQYF	TGTGCCTGGAGTGTCACGGGAGTCGGGACAGATACGCAGTATTTT
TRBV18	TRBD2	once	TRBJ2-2	CASPPISSGSGGELFF	TGTGCCAGTCCACCGATATCCAGCGGGAGCGGAGGGGAGCTGTTTTTT
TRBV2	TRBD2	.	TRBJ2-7	CASSLSAGGYYEQYF	TGTGCCAGCAGTTTGAGTGCGGGAGGCTACTACGAGCAGTACTTC
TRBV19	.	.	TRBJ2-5	CASSIGLELETQYF	TGTGCCAGTAGTATAGGGTTGGAGTTAGAGACCCAGTACTTC
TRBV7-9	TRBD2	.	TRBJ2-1	CASSRSGGYNEQFF	TGTGCCAGCAGCCGGAGCGGGGGCTACAATGAGCAGTTCTTC
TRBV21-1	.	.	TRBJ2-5	CASSTDNGVRRQETQYF	TGTGCCAGCAGCACCGATAACGGGGTGAGGAGACAAGAGACCCAGTACTTC
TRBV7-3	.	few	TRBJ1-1	CASSYAGDTEAFF	TGTGCCAGCAGCTACGCAGGGGACACTGAAGCTTTCTTT
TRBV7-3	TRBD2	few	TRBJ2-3	CASSLGAGGNTDTQYF	TGTGCCAGCAGCTTAGGAGCGGGAGGGAACACAGATACGCAGTATTTT
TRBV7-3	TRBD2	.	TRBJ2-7	CASSLMAGGQYEQYF	TGTGCCAGCAGCTTAATGGCGGGAGGGCAGTACGAGCAGTACTTC
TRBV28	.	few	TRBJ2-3	CASSPRLGSDTQYF	TGTGCCAGCAGTCCCCGACTAGGATCAGATACGCAGTATTTT
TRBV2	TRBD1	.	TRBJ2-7	CASRDPDRGTYEQYF	TGTGCCAGCAGGGACCCAGACAGGGGGACATACGAGCAGTACTTC
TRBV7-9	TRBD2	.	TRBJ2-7	CASSLGGSGSYEQYF	TGTGCCAGCAGCTTAGGTGGTAGCGGGAGTTACGAGCAGTACTTC
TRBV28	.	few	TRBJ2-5	CAIAVRETQYF	TGTGCCATCGCCGTTAGAGAGACCCAGTACTTC
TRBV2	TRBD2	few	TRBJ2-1	CASSRTSSYNEQFF	TGTGCCAGCAGCCGGACTAGCTCCTACAATGAGCAGTTCTTC
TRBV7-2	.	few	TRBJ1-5	CASSLGTGGNQPQHF	TGTGCCAGCAGCTTAGGCACCGGGGGCAATCAGCCCCAGCATTTT
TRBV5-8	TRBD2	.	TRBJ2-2	CASSHRLAGGPGELFF	TGTGCCAGCAGCCACCGACTAGCGGGAGGGCCCGGGGAGCTGTTTTTT
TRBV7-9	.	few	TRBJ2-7	CASSLDPGSYEQYF	TGTGCCAGCAGCTTAGATCCAGGTTCCTACGAGCAGTACTTC
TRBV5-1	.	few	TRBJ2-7	CASSPSVSSYEQYF	TGCGCCAGCAGCCCTAGCGTCAGCTCCTACGAGCAGTACTTC
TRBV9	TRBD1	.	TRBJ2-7	CASSGGTGKGYEQYF	TGTGCCAGCAGCGGGGGGACAGGGAAGGGCTACGAGCAGTACTTC
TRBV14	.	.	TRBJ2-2	CASSQVTGKNTGELFF	TGTGCCAGCAGCCAAGTAACAGGCAAGAACACCGGGGAGCTGTTTTTT
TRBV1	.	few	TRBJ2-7	CTSSHGIGTSGISGSYEQYF	TGCACCAGCAGCCATGGAATAGGGACTAGCGGGATATCGGGCTCCTACGAGCAGTACTTC
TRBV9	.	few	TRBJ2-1	CASSAEEAPWSSYNEQFF	TGTGCCAGCAGCGCGGAGGAGGCTCCCTGGAGCTCCTACAATGAGCAGTTCTTC
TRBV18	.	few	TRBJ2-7	CASSPTSSNEQYF	TGTGCCAGCTCACCCACTAGTTCGAACGAGCAGTACTTC
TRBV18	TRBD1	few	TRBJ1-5	CASSPDRDGQPQHF	TGTGCCAGCTCACCAGACAGGGATGGTCAGCCCCAGCATTTT
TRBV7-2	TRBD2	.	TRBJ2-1	CASSFPGLAGGNEQFF	TGTGCCAGCAGCTTCCCGGGACTAGCGGGAGGGAATGAGCAGTTCTTC
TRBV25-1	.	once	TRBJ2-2	CASRRGAGELFF	TGTGCCAGCCGCAGGGGAGCCGGGGAGCTATTTTTT
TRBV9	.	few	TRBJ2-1	CASSAGDEQFF	TGTGCCAGCAGCGCAGGGGACGAGCAGTTCTTC
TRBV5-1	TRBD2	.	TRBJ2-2	CASVSTSGVPGELFF	TGCGCCAGCGTTTCGACTAGCGGAGTCCCCGGGGAGCTGTTTTTT
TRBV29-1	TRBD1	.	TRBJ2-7	CSVEFWDRAYEQYF	TGCAGCGTTGAATTTTGGGACAGGGCCTACGAGCAGTACTTC
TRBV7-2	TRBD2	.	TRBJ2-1	CASSLSLAGAREQFF	TGTGCCAGCAGCTTATCACTAGCGGGAGCGCGTGAGCAGTTCTTC